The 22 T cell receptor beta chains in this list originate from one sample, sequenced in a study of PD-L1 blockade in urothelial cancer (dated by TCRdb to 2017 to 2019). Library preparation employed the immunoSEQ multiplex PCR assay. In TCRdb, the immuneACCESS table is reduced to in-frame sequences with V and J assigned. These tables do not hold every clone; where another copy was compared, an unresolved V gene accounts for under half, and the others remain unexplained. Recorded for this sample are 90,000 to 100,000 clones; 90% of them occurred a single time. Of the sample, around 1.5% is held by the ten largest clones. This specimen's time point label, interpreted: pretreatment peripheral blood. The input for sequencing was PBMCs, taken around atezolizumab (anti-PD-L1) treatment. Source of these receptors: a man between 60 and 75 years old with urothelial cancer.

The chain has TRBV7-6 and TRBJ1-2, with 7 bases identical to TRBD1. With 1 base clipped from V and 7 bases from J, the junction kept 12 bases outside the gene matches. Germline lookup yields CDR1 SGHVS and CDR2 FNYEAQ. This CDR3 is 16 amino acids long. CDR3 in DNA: TGTGCCAGCAGCTTAGAGCGACAGGGTCGATTTTCTGGCTACACCTTC. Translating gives CASSLERQGRFSGYTF. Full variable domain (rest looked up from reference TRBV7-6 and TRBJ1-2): GAGVSQSPRYKVTKRGQDVALRCDPISGHVSLYWYRQALGQGPEFLTYFNYEAQQDKSGLPNDRFSAERPEGSISTLTIQRTEQRDSAMYRCASSLERQGRFSGYTFGSGTRLTVV.

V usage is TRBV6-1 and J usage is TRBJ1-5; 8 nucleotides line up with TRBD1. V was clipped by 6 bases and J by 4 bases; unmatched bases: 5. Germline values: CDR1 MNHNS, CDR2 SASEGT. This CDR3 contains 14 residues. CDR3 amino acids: CASRQGAHNQPQHF. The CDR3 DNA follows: TGTGCCAGCAGGCAGGGGGCACATAATCAGCCCCAGCATTTT.

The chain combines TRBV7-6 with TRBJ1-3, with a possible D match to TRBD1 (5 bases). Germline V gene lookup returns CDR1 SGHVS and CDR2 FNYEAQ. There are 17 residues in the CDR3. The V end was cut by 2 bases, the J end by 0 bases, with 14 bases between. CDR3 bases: TGTGCCAGCAGCTTATATACCCAGGGTCTCTCTGGAAACACCATATATTTT. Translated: CASSLYTQGLSGNTIYF.

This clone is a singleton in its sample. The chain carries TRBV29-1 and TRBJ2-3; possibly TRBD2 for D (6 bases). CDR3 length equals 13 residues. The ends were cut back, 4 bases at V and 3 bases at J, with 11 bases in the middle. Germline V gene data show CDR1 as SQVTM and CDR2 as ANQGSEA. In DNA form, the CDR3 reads TGCAGCGTTGCAGCGGGTTATACAGATACGCAGTATTTT. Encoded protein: CSVAAGYTDTQYF.

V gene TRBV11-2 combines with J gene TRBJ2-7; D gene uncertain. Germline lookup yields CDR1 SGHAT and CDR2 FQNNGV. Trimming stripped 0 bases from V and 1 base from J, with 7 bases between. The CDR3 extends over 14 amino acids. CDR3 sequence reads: CASSLEAVSYEQYF. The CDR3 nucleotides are TGTGCCAGCAGCTTAGAGGCTGTGTCCTACGAGCAGTACTTC.

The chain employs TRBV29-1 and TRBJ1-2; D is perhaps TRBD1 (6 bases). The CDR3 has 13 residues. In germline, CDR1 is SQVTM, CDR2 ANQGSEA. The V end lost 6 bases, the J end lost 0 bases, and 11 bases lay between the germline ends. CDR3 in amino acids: CSVAEGANYGYTF. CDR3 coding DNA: TGCAGCGTAGCAGAGGGGGCTAACTATGGCTACACCTTC. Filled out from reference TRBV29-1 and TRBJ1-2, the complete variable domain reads SAVISQKPSRDICQRGTSLTIQCQVDSQVTMMFWYRQQPGQSLTLIATANQGSEATYESGFVIDKFPISRPNLTFSTLTVSNMSPEDSSIYLCSVAEGANYGYTFGSGTRLTVV.

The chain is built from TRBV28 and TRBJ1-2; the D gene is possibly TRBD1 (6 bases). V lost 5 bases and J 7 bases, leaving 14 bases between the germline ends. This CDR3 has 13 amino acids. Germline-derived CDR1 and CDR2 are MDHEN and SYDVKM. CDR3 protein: CASSQGFLRGYTF. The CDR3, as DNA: TGTGCCAGCAGTCAGGGGTTTTTGCGTGGCTACACCTTC.

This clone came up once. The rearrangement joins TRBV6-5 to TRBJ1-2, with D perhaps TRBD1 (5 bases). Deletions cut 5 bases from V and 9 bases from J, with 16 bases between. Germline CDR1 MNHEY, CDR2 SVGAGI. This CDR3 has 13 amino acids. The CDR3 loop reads CASSVYQGPSYTF. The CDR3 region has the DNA TGTGCCAGCAGTGTTTATCAGGGTCCGAGCTACACCTTC.

For the CDR3, the DNA is TGTGCCAGCAGCATAAGGACTAGCGATTTTGAGCAGTTCTTC. It is translated as CASSIRTSDFEQFF. This chain joins TRBV9 and TRBJ2-1, with 9 nucleotides matching TRBD2. This CDR3 is built from 14 residues. V lost 4 bases, J lost 9 bases, and 8 bases stayed unmatched. Germline lookup yields CDR1 SGDLS and CDR2 YYNGEE.

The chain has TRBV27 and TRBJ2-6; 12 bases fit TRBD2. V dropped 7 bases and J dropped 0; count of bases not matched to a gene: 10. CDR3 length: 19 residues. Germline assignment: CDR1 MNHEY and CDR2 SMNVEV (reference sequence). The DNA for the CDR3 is TGTGCCAGCACCGACGGACTAGCGGGACTCACCTCTGGGGCCAACGTCCTGACTTTC. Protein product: CASTDGLAGLTSGANVLTF.

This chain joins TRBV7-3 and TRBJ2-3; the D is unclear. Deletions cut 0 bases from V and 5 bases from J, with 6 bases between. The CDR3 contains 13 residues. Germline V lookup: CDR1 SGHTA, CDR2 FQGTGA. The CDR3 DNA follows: TGTGCCAGCAGCTTAACCCATTTAGATACGCAGTATTTT. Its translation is CASSLTHLDTQYF.

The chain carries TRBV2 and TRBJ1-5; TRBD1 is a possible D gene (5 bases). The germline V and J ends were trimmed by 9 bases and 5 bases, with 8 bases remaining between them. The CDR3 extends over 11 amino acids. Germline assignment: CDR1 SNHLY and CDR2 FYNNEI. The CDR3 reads CARTTDQPQHF. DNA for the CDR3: TGTGCCAGAACGACAGATCAGCCCCAGCATTTT.

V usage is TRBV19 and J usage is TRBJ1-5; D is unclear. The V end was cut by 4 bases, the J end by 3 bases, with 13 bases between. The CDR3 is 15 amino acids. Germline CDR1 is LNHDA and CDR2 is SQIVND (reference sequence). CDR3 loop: CASSNPPQNNQPQHF. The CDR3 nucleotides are TGTGCCAGTAGTAACCCCCCACAGAACAATCAGCCCCAGCATTTT.

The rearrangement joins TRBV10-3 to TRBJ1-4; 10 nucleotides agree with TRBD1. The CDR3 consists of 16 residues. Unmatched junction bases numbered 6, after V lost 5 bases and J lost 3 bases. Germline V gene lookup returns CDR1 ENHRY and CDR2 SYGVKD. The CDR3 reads CAISPGTGAANEKLFF. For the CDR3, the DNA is TGTGCCATCAGTCCCGGGACAGGGGCGGCTAATGAAAAACTGTTTTTT.

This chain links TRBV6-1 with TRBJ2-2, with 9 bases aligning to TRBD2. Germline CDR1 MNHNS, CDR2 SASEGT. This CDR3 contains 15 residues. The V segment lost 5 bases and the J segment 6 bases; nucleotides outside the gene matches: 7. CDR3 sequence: CASSQTRTSAGELFF. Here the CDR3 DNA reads TGTGCCAGCAGTCAGACGCGGACTAGCGCCGGGGAGCTGTTTTTT.

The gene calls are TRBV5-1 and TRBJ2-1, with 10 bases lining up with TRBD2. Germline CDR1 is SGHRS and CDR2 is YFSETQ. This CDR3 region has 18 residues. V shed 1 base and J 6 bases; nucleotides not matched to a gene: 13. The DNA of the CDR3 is TGCGCCAGCAGCTTGAGGTTCGTGAGGCTAGCGGGAGTCAATGAGCAGTTCTTC. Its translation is CASSLRFVRLAGVNEQFF.

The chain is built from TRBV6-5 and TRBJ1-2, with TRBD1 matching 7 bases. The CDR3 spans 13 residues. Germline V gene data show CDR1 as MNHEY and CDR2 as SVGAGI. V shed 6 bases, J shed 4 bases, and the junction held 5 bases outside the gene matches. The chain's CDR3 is CASSAQGGYGYTF. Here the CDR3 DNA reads TGTGCCAGCAGCGCCCAGGGGGGCTATGGCTACACCTTC.

The CDR3 region is CASSLVYGETQYF. In nucleotides, the CDR3 is TGTGCCAGCAGCTTAGTTTACGGAGAGACCCAGTACTTC. The chain is built from TRBV7-2 and TRBJ2-5; D not resolved. This CDR3 is built from 13 residues. Per germline, CDR1 SGHTA and CDR2 FQGNSA. V was shortened by 1 base and J by 4 bases, with 7 bases between the two germline ends.

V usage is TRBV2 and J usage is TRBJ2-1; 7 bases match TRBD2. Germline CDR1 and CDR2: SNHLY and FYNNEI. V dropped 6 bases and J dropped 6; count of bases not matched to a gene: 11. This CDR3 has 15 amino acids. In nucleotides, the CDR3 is TGTGCCAGCAGACCAGGACGGGGGGTAGGCAATGAGCAGTTCTTC. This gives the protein CASRPGRGVGNEQFF.

This chain's CDR3 is CASSRDRQETQYF. CDR3 bases: TGTGCCAGCTCACGTGACAGGCAAGAGACCCAGTACTTC. The chain combines TRBV18 with TRBJ2-5; perhaps TRBD1 as D (6 bases). Per the germline V gene, CDR1 is KGHSH and CDR2 is LQKENI. This CDR3 region has 13 residues. V dropped 4 bases and J dropped 2 bases, with 8 bases sitting between them.

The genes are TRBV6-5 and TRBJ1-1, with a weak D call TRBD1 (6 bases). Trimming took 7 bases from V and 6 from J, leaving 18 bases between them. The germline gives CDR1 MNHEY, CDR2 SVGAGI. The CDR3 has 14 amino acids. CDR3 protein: CASKAQGKLPEAFF. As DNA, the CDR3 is TGTGCCAGCAAAGCCCAGGGGAAGCTCCCTGAAGCTTTCTTT.

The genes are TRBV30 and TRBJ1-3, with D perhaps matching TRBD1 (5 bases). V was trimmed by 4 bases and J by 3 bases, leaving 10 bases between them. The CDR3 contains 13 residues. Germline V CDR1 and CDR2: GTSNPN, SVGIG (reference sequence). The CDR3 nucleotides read TGTGCCTGGAACCAGGGTCTTGGAAACACCATATATTTT. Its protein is CAWNQGLGNTIYF.